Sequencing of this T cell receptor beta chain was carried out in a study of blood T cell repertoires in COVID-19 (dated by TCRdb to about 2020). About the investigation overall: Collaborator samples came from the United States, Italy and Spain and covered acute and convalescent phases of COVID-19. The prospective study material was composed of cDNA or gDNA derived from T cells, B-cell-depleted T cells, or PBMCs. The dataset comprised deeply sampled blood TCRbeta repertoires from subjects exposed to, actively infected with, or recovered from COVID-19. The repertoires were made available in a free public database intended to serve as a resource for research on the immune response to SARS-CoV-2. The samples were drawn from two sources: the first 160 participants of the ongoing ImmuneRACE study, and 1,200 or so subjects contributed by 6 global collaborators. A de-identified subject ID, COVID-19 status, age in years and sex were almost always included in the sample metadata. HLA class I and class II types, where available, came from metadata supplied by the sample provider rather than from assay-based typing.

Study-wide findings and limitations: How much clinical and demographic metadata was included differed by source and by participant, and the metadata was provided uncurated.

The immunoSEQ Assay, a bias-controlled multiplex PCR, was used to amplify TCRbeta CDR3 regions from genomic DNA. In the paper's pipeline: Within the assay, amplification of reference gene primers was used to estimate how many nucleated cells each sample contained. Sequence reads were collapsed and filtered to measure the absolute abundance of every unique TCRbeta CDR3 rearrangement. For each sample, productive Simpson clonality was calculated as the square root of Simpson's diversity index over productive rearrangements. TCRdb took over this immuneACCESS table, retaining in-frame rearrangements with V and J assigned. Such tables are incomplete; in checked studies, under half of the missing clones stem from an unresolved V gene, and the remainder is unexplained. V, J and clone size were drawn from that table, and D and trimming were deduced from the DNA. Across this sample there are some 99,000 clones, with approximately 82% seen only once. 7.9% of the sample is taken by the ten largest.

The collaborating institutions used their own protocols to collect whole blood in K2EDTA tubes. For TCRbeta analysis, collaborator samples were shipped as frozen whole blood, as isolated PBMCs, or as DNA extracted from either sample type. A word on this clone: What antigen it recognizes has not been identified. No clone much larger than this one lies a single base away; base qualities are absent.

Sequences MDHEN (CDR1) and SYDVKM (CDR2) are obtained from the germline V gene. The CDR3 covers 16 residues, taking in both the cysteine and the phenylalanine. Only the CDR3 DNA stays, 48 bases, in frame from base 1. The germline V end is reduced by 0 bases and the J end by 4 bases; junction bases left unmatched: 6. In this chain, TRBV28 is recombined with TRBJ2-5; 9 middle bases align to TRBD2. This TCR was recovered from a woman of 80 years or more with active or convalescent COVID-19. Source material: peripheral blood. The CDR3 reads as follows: CASSLWAGGPGETQYF. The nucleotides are TGTGCCAGCAGTTTATGGGCGGGAGGGCCTGGAGAGACCCAGTACTTC.